The 18 T cell receptor beta chains below were found in one sample sequenced in a study of OX40 agonist ivuxolimab in advanced cancers. Libraries came from the immunoSEQ multiplex PCR assay. In its TCRdb copy, this immuneACCESS table keeps in-frame sequences only and misses some clones. Where compared with another copy, unresolved V genes explain less than half of these, and the others have no known cause. For this sample the table gives approximately 100,000 clones, of which about nine tenths were detected only once. Approximately 0.34% of the sample belongs to the ten largest clones. The sequenced sample was CD4+ or CD8+ T cells sorted from blood, obtained in a trial of the OX40 agonist ivuxolimab. The receptors were gathered from an adult with an advanced solid tumor such as melanoma, head and neck, liver or kidney cancer.

For this clone: Sequence at one end of the junction differs from germline and may be a read error. The rearrangement links TRBV5-3 to TRBJ1-3, with D uncertain. TRBV5-3 is designated an ORF whose function remains uncertain. The CDR3 is 12 amino acids. CDR3 residues: CASSLDRNTIYF. CDR3 DNA: TGTGCCAGCAGCTTGGATCGAAACACCATATATTTT.

The rearrangement links TRBV6-1 to TRBJ1-1; possibly TRBD1 for D (6 bases). Germline V gives CDR1 MNHNS, CDR2 SASEGT. The CDR3 spans 14 residues. V was clipped by 6 bases and J by 1 base, with 12 bases between them. CDR3 amino acids: CASRQGFENTEAFF. DNA for the CDR3: TGTGCCAGCAGACAGGGATTCGAGAACACTGAAGCTTTCTTT.

This clone was recorded only once. The V call is TRBV19, the J call TRBJ2-1; D is unclear. CDR1 and CDR2 (germline): LNHDA, SQIVND (reference sequence). The germline V and J ends were trimmed by 5 bases and 7 bases, with 6 bases remaining between them. The length of the CDR3 is 11 residues. The CDR3, as DNA: TGTGCCAGTAGTTTGGGGAATGAGCAGTTCTTC. This sequence encodes CASSLGNEQFF.

The rearrangement uses TRBV6-4 and TRBJ2-1; D might be TRBD1 (6 bases). The CDR3 totals 17 residues. CDR1 and CDR2 from the germline V gene are MRHNA and SNTAGT. Deletions cut 7 bases from V and 4 bases from J, with 23 bases between. CDR3 sequence reads: CASTRAGERNIYNEQFF. The CDR3 coding sequence is TGTGCCAGCACTCGGGCAGGGGAGCGGAACATTTACAATGAGCAGTTCTTC.

Only one count was recorded for this clone. This chain uses TRBV28 with TRBJ1-2, with no clear D. The CDR3 spans 15 residues. Germline lookup yields CDR1 MDHEN and CDR2 SYDVKM. With 5 bases removed from V and 3 bases from J, the gap between germline ends came to 16 bases. The CDR3 DNA reads as TGTGCCAGCAGTAGAACCACGGACGGCTACTATGGCTACACCTTC. Its protein product is CASSRTTDGYYGYTF.

The V and J genes are TRBV18 and TRBJ1-5; no reliable D call. The ends were cut back, 6 bases at V and 0 bases at J, with 9 bases in the middle. Germline V lookup: CDR1 KGHSH, CDR2 LQKENI. The CDR3 is 14 residues long. The CDR3 here is CASSSTDSNQPQHF. The DNA of the CDR3 is TGTGCCAGCTCGTCAACCGATAGCAATCAGCCCCAGCATTTT.

The chain is built from TRBV5-1 and TRBJ2-2; 7 bases agree with TRBD2. Trimming took 1 base from V and 3 from J; bases not matched to a gene: 6. The length of the CDR3 is 16 residues. Germline V gene sequence: CDR1 SGHRS, CDR2 YFSETQ. In DNA, the CDR3 is TGCGCCAGCAGCTTGAGCGGGATGGTTGACACCGGGGAGCTGTTTTTT. It specifies CASSLSGMVDTGELFF.

This rearrangement joins TRBV9 to TRBJ1-5, with D possibly TRBD1 on 5 matching bases. Germline assignment: CDR1 SGDLS and CDR2 YYNGEE. The CDR3 is 14 amino acids. V lost 4 bases to trimming and J lost 9 bases, with 17 bases between them. Here the CDR3 DNA reads TGTGCCAGCAGCTCCCACAGGCCTGCATGGCCCCAGCATTTT. Its translation is CASSSHRPAWPQHF.

This chain joins TRBV4-3 and TRBJ1-1; no clear D gene. The V gene lost 0 bases and the J gene lost 0 bases, with 8 bases spanning the gap. Per germline, CDR1 LGHNA and CDR2 YSLEER. CDR3 size: 15 residues. The chain's CDR3 is CASSQEPVMNTEAFF. CDR3 DNA: TGCGCCAGCAGCCAAGAACCCGTGATGAACACTGAAGCTTTCTTT.

CDR3 coding DNA: TGTGCCAGCAGCTTAGACGCCCTTCGGGGCAATCAGCCCCAGCATTTT. It specifies CASSLDALRGNQPQHF. V gene TRBV11-2 combines with J gene TRBJ1-5; D is unclear. The CDR3 totals 16 residues. Trimming removed 0 bases from V and 2 bases from J, with 11 bases in between. Germline CDR1 reads SGHAT; CDR2 reads FQNNGV.

This clone was counted a few times. The chain joins TRBV7-2 to TRBJ1-1; D gene ambiguous. V lost 0 bases and J 7 bases, leaving 6 bases between the germline ends. The CDR3 covers 12 residues. Germline loops: CDR1 SGHTA, CDR2 FQGNSA. CDR3 loop: CASSLANGEAFF. CDR3 sequence (DNA): TGTGCCAGCAGCTTAGCGAACGGTGAAGCTTTCTTT. Full variable domain (remainder filled in from reference TRBV7-2 and TRBJ1-1): GAGVSQSPSNKVTEKGKDVELRCDPISGHTALYWYRQSLGQGLEFLIYFQGNSAPDKSGLPSDRFSAERTGGSVSTLTIQRTQQEDSAVYLCASSLANGEAFFGQGTRLTVV.

The V and J genes are TRBV7-2 and TRBJ2-1; TRBD2 matches 7 bases. Germline CDR1 reads SGHTA; CDR2 reads FQGNSA. Trimming at V came to 1 base and at J to 12 bases, leaving 0 bases not matched to a gene. The CDR3 extends over 11 amino acids. CDR3 region: CASSLGLAQFF. In nucleotides, the CDR3 is TGTGCCAGCAGCTTAGGACTAGCGCAGTTCTTC.

J is TRBJ1-4 and V is TRBV5-1; D possibly corresponds to TRBD1 (6 bases). CDR1 SGHRS and CDR2 YFSETQ come from the germline V gene. The length of the CDR3 is 15 residues. V lost 3 bases and J 8 bases, leaving 17 bases between the germline ends. The CDR3: CASSSGGAVYEKLFF. The DNA of the CDR3 is TGCGCCAGCAGCTCGGGGGGCGCGGTATACGAAAAACTGTTTTTT.

The gene calls are TRBV7-2 and TRBJ2-3, with TRBD2 matching 10 bases. V was pared by 4 bases and J by 3 bases, with 7 bases of the junction left unmatched. CDR3 length equals 16 residues. The V gene's germline CDR1 is SGHTA and CDR2 FQGNSA. The CDR3 sequence is CASSSLAGVRTDTQYF. DNA for the CDR3: TGTGCCAGCAGCTCCCTAGCGGGAGTAAGGACAGATACGCAGTATTTT.

CDR3 loop: CAIRAGTGAGETQYF. In nucleotides, the CDR3 is TGTGCCATCAGGGCCGGGACAGGGGCAGGAGAGACCCAGTACTTC. The chain employs TRBV10-3 and TRBJ2-5, with 10 bases aligning to TRBD1. Germline V gene data show CDR1 as ENHRY and CDR2 as SYGVKD. The CDR3 consists of 15 residues. After removal of 6 bases from V and 4 bases from J, the junction contained 8 bases not matched to a gene.

The chain has TRBV5-8 and TRBJ2-3, with 12 bases that match TRBD2. Germline CDR1 reads SGHTS; CDR2 reads YDEGEE. Unmatched junction bases numbered 7, after V lost 4 bases and J lost 1 base. The CDR3 runs to 17 residues. Here the CDR3 reads CASSVTSGSMGTDTQYF. In nucleotides, the CDR3 is TGTGCCAGCAGCGTGACTAGCGGGAGTATGGGCACAGATACGCAGTATTTT.

This chain links TRBV6-6 with TRBJ1-5; the D is unclear. Germline V lookup: CDR1 MNHNY, CDR2 SVGAGI (reference sequence). The CDR3 covers 13 residues. Between the trimmed V and J ends, which lost 2 bases and 3 bases, there was a span of 5 bases. DNA for the CDR3: TGTGCCAGCAGTTACGGATTCAATCAGCCCCAGCATTTT. It is translated as CASSYGFNQPQHF.

This clone was seen more than once but under ten times. The chain combines TRBV7-8 with TRBJ2-1; 11 nucleotides match TRBD2. This CDR3 is 16 amino acids long. Germline CDR1 SGHVS, CDR2 FQNEAQ. Trimming removed 2 bases from V and 4 bases from J; junction bases left unmatched: 4. The CDR3 region has the DNA TGTGCCAGCAGCTTATTGGTAGCGGGAGGGTACAATGAGCAGTTCTTC. Encoded protein: CASSLLVAGGYNEQFF.